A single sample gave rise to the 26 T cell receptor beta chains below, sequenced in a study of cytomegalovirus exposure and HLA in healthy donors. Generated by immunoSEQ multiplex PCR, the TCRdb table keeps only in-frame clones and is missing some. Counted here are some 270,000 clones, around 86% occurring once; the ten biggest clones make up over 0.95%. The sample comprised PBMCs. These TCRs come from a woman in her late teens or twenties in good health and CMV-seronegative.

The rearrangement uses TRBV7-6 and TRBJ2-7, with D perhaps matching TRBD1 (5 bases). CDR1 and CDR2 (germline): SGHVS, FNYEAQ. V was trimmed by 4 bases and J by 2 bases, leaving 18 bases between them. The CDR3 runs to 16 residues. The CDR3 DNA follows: TGTGCCAGCAGCTCTATCACAGGCCCGCGGCCCTACGAGCAGTACTTC. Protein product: CASSSITGPRPYEQYF.

CDR3 in DNA: TGTGCCAGCAGCCCCGGGACAGGGGAGGGCTATGAAAAACTGTTTTTT. Its protein product is CASSPGTGEGYEKLFF. The V call is TRBV5-4, the J call TRBJ1-4; 10 bases align to TRBD1. This CDR3 has 16 residues. The germline CDR1 and CDR2 sequences are SGHNT and YYREEE (reference sequence). V lost 4 bases, J lost 6 bases, and 9 bases stayed unmatched.

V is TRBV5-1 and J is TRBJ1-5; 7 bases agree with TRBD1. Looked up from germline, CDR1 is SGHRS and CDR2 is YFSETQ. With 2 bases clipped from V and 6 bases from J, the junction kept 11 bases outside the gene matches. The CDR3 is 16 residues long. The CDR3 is CASSFSGQEGGQPQHF. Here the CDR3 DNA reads TGCGCCAGCAGCTTCAGCGGACAGGAGGGAGGTCAGCCCCAGCATTTT.

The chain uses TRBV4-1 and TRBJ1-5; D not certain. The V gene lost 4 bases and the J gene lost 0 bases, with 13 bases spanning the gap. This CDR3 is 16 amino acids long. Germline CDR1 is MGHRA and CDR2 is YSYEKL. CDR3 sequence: CASSPSVRSSNQPQHF. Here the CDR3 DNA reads TGCGCCAGCAGCCCGAGTGTTAGGAGTAGCAATCAGCCCCAGCATTTT.

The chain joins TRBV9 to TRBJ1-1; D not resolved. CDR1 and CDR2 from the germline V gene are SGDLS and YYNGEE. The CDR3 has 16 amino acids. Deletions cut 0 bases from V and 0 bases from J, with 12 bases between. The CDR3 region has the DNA TGTGCCAGCAGCGTAGGGATAAACAGCTTGAACACTGAAGCTTTCTTT. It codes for CASSVGINSLNTEAFF.

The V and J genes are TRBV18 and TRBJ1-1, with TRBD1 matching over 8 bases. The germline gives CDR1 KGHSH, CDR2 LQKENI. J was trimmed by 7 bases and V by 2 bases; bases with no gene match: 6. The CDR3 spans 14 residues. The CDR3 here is CASSPRGTGDEAFF. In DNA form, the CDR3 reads TGTGCCAGCTCACCAAGAGGGACAGGAGATGAAGCTTTCTTT. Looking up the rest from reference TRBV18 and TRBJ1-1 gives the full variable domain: NAGVMQNPRHLVRRRGQEARLRCSPMKGHSHVYWYRQLPEEGLKFMVYLQKENIIDESGMPKERFSAEFPKEGPSILRIQQVVRGDSAAYFCASSPRGTGDEAFFGQGTRLTVV.

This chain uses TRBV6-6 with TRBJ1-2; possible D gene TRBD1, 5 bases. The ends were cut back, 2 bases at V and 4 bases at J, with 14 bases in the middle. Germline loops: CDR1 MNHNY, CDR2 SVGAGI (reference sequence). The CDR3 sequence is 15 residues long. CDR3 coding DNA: TGTGCCAGCAGTTACGCTCCAAAAGGGGTCTATGGCTACACCTTC. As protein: CASSYAPKGVYGYTF.

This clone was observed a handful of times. CDR3 coding DNA: TGTGCCAGCTCACCGGGTGGACAGAACACTGAAGCTTTCTTT. It codes for CASSPGGQNTEAFF. The rearrangement joins TRBV18 to TRBJ1-1; possible D gene TRBD1, 5 bases. V lost 3 bases to trimming and J lost 1 base, with 9 bases between them. The germline V gene has CDR1 KGHSH and CDR2 LQKENI. This CDR3 has 14 residues.

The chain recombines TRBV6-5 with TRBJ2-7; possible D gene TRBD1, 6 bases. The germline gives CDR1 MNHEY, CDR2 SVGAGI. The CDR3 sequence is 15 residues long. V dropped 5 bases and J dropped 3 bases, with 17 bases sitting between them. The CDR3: CASSQDSPSFYEQYF. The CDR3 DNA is TGTGCCAGCAGTCAGGACAGTCCTTCTTTCTACGAGCAGTACTTC.

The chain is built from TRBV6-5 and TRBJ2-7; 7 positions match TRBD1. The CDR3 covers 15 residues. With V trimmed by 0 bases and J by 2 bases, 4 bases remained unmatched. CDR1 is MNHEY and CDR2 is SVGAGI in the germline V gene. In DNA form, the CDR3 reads TGTGCCAGCAGTTACTCGCCACAGGGGCCCTACGAGCAGTACTTC. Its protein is CASSYSPQGPYEQYF.

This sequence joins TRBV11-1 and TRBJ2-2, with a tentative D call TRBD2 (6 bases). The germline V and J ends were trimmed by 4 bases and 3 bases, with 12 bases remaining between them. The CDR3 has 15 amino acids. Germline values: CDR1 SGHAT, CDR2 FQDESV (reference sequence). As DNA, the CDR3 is TGTGCCAGCAGCTCAGCCGGGAGATACACCGGGGAGCTGTTTTTT. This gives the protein CASSSAGRYTGELFF.

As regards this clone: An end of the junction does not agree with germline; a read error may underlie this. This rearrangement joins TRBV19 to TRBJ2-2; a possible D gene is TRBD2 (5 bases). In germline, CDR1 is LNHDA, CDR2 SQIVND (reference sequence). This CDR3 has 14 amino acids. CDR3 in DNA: TGTGCCAGTAGTCCCCCCCGGCTAGCCGGCGAGCTGTTTTTT. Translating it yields CASSPPRLAGELFF.

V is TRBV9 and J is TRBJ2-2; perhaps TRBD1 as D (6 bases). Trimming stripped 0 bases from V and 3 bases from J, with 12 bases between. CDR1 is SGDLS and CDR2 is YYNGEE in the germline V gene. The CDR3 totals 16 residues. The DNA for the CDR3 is TGTGCCAGCAGCGTAGCGGGCAGGGGATACACCGGGGAGCTGTTTTTT. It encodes CASSVAGRGYTGELFF.

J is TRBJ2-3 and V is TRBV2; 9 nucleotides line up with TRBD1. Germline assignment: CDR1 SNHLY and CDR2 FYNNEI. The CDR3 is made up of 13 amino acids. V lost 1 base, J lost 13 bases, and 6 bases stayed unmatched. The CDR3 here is CASSEDPRTGEYF. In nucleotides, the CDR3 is TGTGCCAGCAGTGAAGATCCTAGGACAGGGGAGTATTTT.

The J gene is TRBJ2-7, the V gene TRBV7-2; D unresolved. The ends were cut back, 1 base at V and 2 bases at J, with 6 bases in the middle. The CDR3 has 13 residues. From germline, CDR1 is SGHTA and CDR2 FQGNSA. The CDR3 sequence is CASSLGVTYEQYF. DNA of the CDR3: TGTGCCAGCAGCTTAGGCGTCACCTACGAGCAGTACTTC.

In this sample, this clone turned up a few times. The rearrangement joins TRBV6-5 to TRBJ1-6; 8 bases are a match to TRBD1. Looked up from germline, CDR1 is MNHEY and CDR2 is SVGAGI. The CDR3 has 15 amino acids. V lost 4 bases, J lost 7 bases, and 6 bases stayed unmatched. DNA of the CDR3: TGTGCCAGCAGTTTTACAGGGGGAGGAAATTCACCCCTCCACTTT. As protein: CASSFTGGGNSPLHF.

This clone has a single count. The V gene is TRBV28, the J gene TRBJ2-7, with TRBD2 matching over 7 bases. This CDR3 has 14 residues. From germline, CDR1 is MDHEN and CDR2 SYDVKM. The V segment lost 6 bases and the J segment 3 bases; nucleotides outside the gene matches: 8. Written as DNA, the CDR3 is TGTGCCAGCAGCCTTCCGGCGGGGGTCTACGAGCAGTACTTC. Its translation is CASSLPAGVYEQYF.

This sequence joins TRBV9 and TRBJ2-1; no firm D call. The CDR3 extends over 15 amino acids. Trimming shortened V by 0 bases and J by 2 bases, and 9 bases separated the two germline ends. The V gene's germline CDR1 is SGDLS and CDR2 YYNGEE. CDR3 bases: TGTGCCAGCAGCGTAGGGCCCCTGCCCTACAATGAGCAGTTCTTC. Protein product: CASSVGPLPYNEQFF.

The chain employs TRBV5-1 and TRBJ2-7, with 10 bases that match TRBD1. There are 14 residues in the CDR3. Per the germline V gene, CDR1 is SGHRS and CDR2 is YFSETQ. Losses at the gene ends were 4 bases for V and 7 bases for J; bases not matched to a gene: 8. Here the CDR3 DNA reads TGCGCCAGCAGCACCAGACAGGGGGCGGGTGAGCAGTACTTC. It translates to CASSTRQGAGEQYF.

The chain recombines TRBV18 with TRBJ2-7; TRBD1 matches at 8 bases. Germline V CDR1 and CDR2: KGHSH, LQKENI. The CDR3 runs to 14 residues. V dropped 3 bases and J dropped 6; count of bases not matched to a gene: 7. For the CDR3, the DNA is TGTGCCAGCTCACCGACAGGGGCGCAAGCCGAGCAGTACTTC. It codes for CASSPTGAQAEQYF.

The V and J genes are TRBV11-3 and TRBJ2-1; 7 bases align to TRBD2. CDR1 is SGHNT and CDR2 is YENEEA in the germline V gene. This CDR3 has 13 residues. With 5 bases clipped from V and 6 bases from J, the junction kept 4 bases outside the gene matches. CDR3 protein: CASSISGVNEQFF. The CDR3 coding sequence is TGTGCCAGCAGCATCAGCGGGGTCAATGAGCAGTTCTTC.

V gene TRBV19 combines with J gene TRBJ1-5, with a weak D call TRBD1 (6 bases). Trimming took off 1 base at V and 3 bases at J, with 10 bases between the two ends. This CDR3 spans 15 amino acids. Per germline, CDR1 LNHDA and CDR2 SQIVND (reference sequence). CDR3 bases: TGTGCCAGTAGTATAGCTGACAGGTCCAATCAGCCCCAGCATTTT. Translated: CASSIADRSNQPQHF.

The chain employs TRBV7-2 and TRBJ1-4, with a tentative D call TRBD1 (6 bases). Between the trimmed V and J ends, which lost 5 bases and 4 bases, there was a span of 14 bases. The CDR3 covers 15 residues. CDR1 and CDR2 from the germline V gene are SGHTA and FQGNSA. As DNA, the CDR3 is TGTGCCAGCAGCCCCCAGGGGCTACGTAATGAAAAACTGTTTTTT. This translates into CASSPQGLRNEKLFF. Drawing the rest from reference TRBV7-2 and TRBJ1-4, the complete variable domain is GAGVSQSPSNKVTEKGKDVELRCDPISGHTALYWYRQSLGQGLEFLIYFQGNSAPDKSGLPSDRFSAERTGGSVSTLTIQRTQQEDSAVYLCASSPQGLRNEKLFFGSGTQLSVL.

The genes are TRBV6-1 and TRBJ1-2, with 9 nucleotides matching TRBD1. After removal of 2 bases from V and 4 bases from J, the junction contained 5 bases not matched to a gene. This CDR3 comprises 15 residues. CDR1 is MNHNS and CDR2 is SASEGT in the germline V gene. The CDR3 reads CASSESTGGFYGYTF. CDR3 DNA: TGTGCCAGCAGTGAAAGCACAGGGGGCTTCTATGGCTACACCTTC.

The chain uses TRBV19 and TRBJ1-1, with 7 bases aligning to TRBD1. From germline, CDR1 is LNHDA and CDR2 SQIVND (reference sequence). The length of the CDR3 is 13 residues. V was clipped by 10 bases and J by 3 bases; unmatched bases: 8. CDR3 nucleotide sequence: TGTGCCATTGGATACAGGGGTCACACTGAAGCTTTCTTT. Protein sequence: CAIGYRGHTEAFF.

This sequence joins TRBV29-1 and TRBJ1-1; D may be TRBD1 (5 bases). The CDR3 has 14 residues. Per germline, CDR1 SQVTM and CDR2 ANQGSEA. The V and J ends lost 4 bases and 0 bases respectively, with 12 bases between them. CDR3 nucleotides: TGCAGCGTTGTAAGGGGAGGGATGAACACTGAAGCTTTCTTT. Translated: CSVVRGGMNTEAFF. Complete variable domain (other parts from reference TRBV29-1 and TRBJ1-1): SAVISQKPSRDICQRGTSLTIQCQVDSQVTMMFWYRQQPGQSLTLIATANQGSEATYESGFVIDKFPISRPNLTFSTLTVSNMSPEDSSIYLCSVVRGGMNTEAFFGQGTRLTVV.